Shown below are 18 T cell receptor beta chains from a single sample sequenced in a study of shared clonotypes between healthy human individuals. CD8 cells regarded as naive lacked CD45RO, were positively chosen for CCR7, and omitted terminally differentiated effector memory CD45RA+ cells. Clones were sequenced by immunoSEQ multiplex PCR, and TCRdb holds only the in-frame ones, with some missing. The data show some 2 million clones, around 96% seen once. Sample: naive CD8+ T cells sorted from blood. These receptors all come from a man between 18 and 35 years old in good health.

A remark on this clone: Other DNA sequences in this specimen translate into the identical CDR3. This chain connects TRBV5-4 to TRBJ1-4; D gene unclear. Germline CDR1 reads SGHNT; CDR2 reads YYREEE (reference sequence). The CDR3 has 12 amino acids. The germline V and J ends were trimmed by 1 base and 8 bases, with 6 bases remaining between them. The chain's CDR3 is CASSLLGEKLFF. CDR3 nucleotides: TGTGCCAGCAGCTTGTTGGGAGAAAAACTGTTTTTT.

CDR3 amino acids: CASRAAGLTDTQYF. Written as DNA, the CDR3 is TGTGCCAGCAGGGCCGCGGGGCTCACAGATACGCAGTATTTT. The J gene is TRBJ2-3, the V gene TRBV27; possibly TRBD2 for D (6 bases). V lost 6 bases to trimming and J lost 2 bases, with 12 bases between them. The germline gives CDR1 MNHEY, CDR2 SMNVEV (reference sequence). This CDR3 has 14 residues.

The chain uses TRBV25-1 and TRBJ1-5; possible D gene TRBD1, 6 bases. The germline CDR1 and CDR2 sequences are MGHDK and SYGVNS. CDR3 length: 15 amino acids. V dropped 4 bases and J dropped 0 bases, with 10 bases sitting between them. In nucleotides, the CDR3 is TGTGCCAGCAGTGCTGCAGGGGATAGCAATCAGCCCCAGCATTTT. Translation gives CASSAAGDSNQPQHF.

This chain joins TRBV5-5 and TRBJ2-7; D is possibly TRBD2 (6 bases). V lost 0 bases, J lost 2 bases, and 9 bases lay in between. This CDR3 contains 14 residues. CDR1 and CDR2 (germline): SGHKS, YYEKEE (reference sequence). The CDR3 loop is CASSLGRETYEQYF. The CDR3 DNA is TGTGCCAGCAGCTTGGGACGGGAGACCTACGAGCAGTACTTC.

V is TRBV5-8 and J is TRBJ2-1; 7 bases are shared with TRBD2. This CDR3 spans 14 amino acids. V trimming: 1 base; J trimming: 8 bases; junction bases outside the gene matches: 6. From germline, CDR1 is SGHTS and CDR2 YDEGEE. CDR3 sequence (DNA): TGTGCCAGCAGCTTGTCTGGGACTACGGATGAGCAGTTCTTC. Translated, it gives CASSLSGTTDEQFF.

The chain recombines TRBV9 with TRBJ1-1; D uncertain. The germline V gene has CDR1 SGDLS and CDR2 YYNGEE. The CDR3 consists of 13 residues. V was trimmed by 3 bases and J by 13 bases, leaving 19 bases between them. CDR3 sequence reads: CASSGQREGLDFF. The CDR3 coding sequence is TGTGCCAGCAGCGGCCAGAGGGAAGGGTTAGATTTCTTT.

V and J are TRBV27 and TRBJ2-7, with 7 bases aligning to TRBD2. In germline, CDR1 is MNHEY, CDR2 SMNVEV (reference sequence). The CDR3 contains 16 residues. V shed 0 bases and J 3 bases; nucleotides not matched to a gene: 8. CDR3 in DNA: TGTGCCAGCAGTTTATCGAGCGGGGCTATCATCTACGAGCAGTACTTC. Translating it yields CASSLSSGAIIYEQYF.

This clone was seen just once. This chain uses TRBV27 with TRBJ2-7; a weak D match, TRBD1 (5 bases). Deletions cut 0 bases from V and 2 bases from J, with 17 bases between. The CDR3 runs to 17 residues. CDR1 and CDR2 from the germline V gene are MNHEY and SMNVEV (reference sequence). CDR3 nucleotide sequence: TGTGCCAGCAGTTTATCAGGTGGGGCGACACCTCCCTACGAGCAGTACTTC. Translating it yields CASSLSGGATPPYEQYF.

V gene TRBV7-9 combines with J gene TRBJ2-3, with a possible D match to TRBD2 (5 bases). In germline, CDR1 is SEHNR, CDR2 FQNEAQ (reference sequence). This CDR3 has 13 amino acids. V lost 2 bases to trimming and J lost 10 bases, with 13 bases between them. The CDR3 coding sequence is TGTGCCAGCAGCTTACTAGCTGCTTATCCGCAGTATTTT. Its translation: CASSLLAAYPQYF.

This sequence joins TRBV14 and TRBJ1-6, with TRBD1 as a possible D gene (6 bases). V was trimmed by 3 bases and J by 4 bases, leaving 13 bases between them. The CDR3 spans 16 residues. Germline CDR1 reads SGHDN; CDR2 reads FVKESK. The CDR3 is CASSHDDQGYNSPLHF. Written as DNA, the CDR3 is TGTGCCAGCAGCCATGACGACCAGGGGTATAATTCACCCCTCCACTTT.

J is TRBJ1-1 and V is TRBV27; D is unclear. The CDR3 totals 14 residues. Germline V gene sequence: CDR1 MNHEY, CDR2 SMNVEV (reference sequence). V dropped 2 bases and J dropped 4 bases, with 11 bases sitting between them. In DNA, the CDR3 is TGTGCCAGCAGTTTAAGGGTGGGGAGCACTGAAGCTTTCTTT. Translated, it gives CASSLRVGSTEAFF.

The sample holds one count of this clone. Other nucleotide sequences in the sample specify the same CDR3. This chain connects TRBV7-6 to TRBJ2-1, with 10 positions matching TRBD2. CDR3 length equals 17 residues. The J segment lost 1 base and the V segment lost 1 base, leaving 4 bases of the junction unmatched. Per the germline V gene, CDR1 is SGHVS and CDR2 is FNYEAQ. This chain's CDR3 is CASSLGLAGGSYNEQFF. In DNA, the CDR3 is TGTGCCAGCAGCTTAGGGTTAGCGGGAGGTTCCTACAATGAGCAGTTCTTC.

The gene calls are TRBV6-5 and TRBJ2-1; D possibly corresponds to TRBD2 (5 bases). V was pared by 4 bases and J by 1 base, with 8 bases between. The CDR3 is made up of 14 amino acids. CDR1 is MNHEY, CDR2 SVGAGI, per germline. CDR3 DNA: TGTGCCAGCAGTTTCGGGGAGTCCTACAATGAGCAGTTCTTC. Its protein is CASSFGESYNEQFF.

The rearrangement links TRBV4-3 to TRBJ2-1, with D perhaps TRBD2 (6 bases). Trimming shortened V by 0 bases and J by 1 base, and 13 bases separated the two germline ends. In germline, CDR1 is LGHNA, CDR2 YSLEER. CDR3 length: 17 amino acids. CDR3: CASSQDLTGVSYNEQFF. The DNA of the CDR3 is TGCGCCAGCAGCCAAGATCTTACGGGGGTTTCCTACAATGAGCAGTTCTTC.

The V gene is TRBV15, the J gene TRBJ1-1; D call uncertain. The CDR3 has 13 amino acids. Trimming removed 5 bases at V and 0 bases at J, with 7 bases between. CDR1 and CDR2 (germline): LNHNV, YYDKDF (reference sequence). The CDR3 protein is CATSGPMNTEAFF. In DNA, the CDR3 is TGTGCCACCAGCGGGCCTATGAACACTGAAGCTTTCTTT.

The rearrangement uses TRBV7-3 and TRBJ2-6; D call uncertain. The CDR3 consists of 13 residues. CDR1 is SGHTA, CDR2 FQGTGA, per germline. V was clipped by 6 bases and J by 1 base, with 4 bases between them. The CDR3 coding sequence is TGTGCCAGCAGTGCGTCTGGGGCCAACGTCCTGACTTTC. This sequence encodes CASSASGANVLTF.

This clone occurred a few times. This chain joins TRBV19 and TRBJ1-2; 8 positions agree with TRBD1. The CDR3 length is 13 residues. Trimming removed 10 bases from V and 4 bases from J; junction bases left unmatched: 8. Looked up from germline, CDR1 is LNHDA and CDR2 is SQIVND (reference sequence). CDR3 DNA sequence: TGTGCCACCCCGGCACAGGGGGGCTATGGCTACACCTTC. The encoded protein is CATPAQGGYGYTF.

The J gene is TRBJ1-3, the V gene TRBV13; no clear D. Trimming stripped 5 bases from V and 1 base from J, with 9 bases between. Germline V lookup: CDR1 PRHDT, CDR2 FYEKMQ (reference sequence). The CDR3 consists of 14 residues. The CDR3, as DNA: TGTGCCAGCAGCCCTGAGGAGTCTGGAAACACCATATATTTT. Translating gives CASSPEESGNTIYF. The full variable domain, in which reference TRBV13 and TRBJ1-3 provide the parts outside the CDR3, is AAGVIQSPRHLIKEKRETATLKCYPIPRHDTVYWYQQGPGQDPQFLISFYEKMQSDKGSIPDRFSAQQFSDYHSELNMSSLELGDSALYFCASSPEESGNTIYFGEGSWLTVV.